What follows are 13 T cell receptor beta chains derived from one specimen sequenced in a study of blood T cell repertoires in COVID-19. Using immunoSEQ multiplex PCR, the repertoire was profiled, and TCRdb retains in-frame clones only, with some absent. The sample holds just over 350,000 clones; roughly 87% are singletons and the top ten take just under 3%. The sequenced sample was PBMCs or T cells enriched from blood (not recorded which). These receptors were taken from a woman in her 30s who had recovered from COVID-19.

The chain joins TRBV5-1 to TRBJ1-5; 7 bases map to TRBD1. This CDR3 contains 20 residues. Germline V gene data show CDR1 as SGHRS and CDR2 as YFSETQ. J gave up 3 bases and V 0 bases, and 18 bases lay outside the gene matches. The CDR3 is CASSLVGTVSERLLNQPQHF. The CDR3, as DNA: TGCGCCAGCAGCTTGGTTGGGACAGTCTCCGAGCGCCTACTCAATCAGCCCCAGCATTTT.

V is TRBV2 and J is TRBJ2-1, with a tentative D call TRBD1 (5 bases). Deletions cut 6 bases from V and 6 bases from J, with 12 bases between. The CDR3 runs 13 residues. Germline-derived CDR1 and CDR2 are SNHLY and FYNNEI. CDR3: CASSDGQVNEQFF. In nucleotides, the CDR3 is TGTGCCAGCAGCGATGGACAAGTCAATGAGCAGTTCTTC.

CDR3 bases: TGTGCCAGCAGTTTGGGGGGGCGTGAAGCTTTCTTT. Translated: CASSLGGREAFF. The gene calls are TRBV12-3 or TRBV12-4 and TRBJ1-1; TRBD1 might be the D (6 bases). CDR3 length equals 12 residues. V lost 3 bases, J lost 7 bases, and 9 bases lay in between.

This sequence joins TRBV11-2 and TRBJ2-2, with D perhaps TRBD2 (5 bases). The CDR3 covers 15 residues. Germline CDR1 is SGHAT and CDR2 is FQNNGV. Trimming took 5 bases from V and 1 from J, leaving 11 bases between them. The CDR3 nucleotides read TGTGCCAGCAGCCCAGGACTGCTGAACACCGGGGAGCTGTTTTTT. Translated, it gives CASSPGLLNTGELFF. Using reference TRBV11-2 and TRBJ2-2 for the parts outside the CDR3, the full variable domain is EAGVAQSPRYKIIEKRQSVAFWCNPISGHATLYWYQQILGQGPKLLIQFQNNGVVDDSQLPKDRFSAERLKGVDSTLKIQPAKLEDSAVYLCASSPGLLNTGELFFGEGSRLTVL.

V gene TRBV7-3 combines with J gene TRBJ2-1, with D tentatively TRBD1 (6 bases). Germline loops: CDR1 SGHTA, CDR2 FQGTGA. CDR3 length: 17 amino acids. The ends were cut back, 3 bases at V and 4 bases at J, with 19 bases in the middle. CDR3 nucleotide sequence: TGTGCCAGCAGCTTTGGCGTAAGGCAGGGGAGTTACAATGAGCAGTTCTTC. It specifies CASSFGVRQGSYNEQFF.

Only one count was recorded for this clone. The V gene is TRBV20-1, the J gene TRBJ1-2; D not certain. Trimming stripped 6 bases from V and 1 base from J, with 6 bases between. The germline CDR1 and CDR2 sequences are DFQATT and SNEGSKA (reference sequence). This CDR3 contains 11 residues. The CDR3 DNA reads as TGCAGTGCGGCCTTTAACTATGGCTACACCTTC. Translation gives CSAAFNYGYTF.

CDR3 nucleotide sequence: TGTGCCAGCTCACCGGGGACTAGCGGGATTCTTTCGTCCTACAATGAGCAGTTCTTC. It translates to CASSPGTSGILSSYNEQFF. This chain joins TRBV18 and TRBJ2-1; 13 bases are shared with TRBD2. The CDR3 runs 19 residues. Germline V lookup: CDR1 KGHSH, CDR2 LQKENI. Trimming cost V 3 bases and J 1 base; bases outside gene matches: 9.

This chain links TRBV5-1 with TRBJ2-5, with a possible D match to TRBD1 (5 bases). Looked up from germline, CDR1 is SGHRS and CDR2 is YFSETQ. Trimming took off 4 bases at V and 3 bases at J, with 10 bases between the two ends. The CDR3 sequence is 13 residues long. As DNA, the CDR3 is TGCGCCAGCAGCCCAGGGATAGAAGAGACCCAGTACTTC. Protein: CASSPGIEETQYF.

The chain links TRBV27 to TRBJ2-7; possibly TRBD2 for D (6 bases). The CDR3 runs to 17 residues. V gave up 4 bases and J gave up 2 bases, with 21 bases separating them. Germline V gene lookup returns CDR1 MNHEY and CDR2 SMNVEV (reference sequence). In nucleotides, the CDR3 is TGTGCCAGCAGTTATAGGGTCCGGGGGAATACGCCCTACGAGCAGTACTTC. Its translation is CASSYRVRGNTPYEQYF.

V is TRBV10-1 and J is TRBJ1-4; TRBD1 matches 7 bases. The CDR3 has 14 residues. Germline V lookup: CDR1 WNHNN, CDR2 SYGVQD (reference sequence). V was clipped by 5 bases and J by 5 bases; unmatched bases: 5. The CDR3 region has the DNA TGCGCCAGCAGTCCGGGACAGTTAAATGAAAAACTGTTTTTT. This gives the protein CASSPGQLNEKLFF.

The gene calls are TRBV7-9 and TRBJ1-1; 7 bases match TRBD1. Trimming cost V 8 bases and J 7 bases; bases outside gene matches: 4. The CDR3 spans 11 residues. Germline CDR1 and CDR2: SEHNR and FQNEAQ (reference sequence). The CDR3 bases are TGTGCCAGCCATCGGGACAGTGAAGCTTTCTTT. Its protein product is CASHRDSEAFF.

V gene TRBV7-9 combines with J gene TRBJ1-1; D is uncertain. V was trimmed by 5 bases and J by 2 bases, leaving 15 bases between them. Germline CDR1 SEHNR, CDR2 FQNEAQ (reference sequence). This CDR3 is 15 amino acids long. In DNA form, the CDR3 reads TGTGCCAGCAGCCAAACGGCAGGTACAAACACTGAAGCTTTCTTT. Translated, it gives CASSQTAGTNTEAFF. The complete variable domain, with remaining parts taken from reference TRBV7-9 and TRBJ1-1, reads DTGVSQNPRHKITKRGQNVTFRCDPISEHNRLYWYRQTLGQGPEFLTYFQNEAQLEKSRLLSDRFSAERPKGSFSTLEIQRTEQGDSAMYLCASSQTAGTNTEAFFGQGTRLTVV.

The V gene is TRBV30, the J gene TRBJ1-2; D gene unclear. Looked up from germline, CDR1 is GTSNPN and CDR2 is SVGIG (reference sequence). Trimming stripped 2 bases from V and 3 bases from J, with 7 bases between. This CDR3 has 12 amino acids. The DNA for the CDR3 is TGTGCCTGGAGTCCAACACACTATGGCTACACCTTC. It codes for CAWSPTHYGYTF. The full variable domain, completed using reference TRBV30 and TRBJ1-2, is SQTIHQWPATLVQPVGSPLSLECTVEGTSNPNLYWYRQAAGRGLQLLFYSVGIGQISSEVPQNLSASRPQDRQFILSSKKLLLSDSGFYLCAWSPTHYGYTFGSGTRLTVV.